Here is one T cell receptor (beta chain) with its context. The data originate from a study of control samples from healthy donors and cancer patients. The data were produced by immunoSEQ multiplex PCR, yet TCRdb's version contains in-frame clones alone and is incomplete. This table has about 150,000 clones, more than 85% appearing once. Germline values: CDR1 LNHNV, CDR2 YYDKDF (reference sequence). Trimming stripped 1 base from V and 5 bases from J, with 8 bases between. The CDR3 extends over 13 amino acids. The chain employs TRBV15 and TRBJ1-1; the D gene is possibly TRBD1 (5 bases). Material: blood. This receptor was identified in a man between 25 and 39 years old in good health. The CDR3: CATSRAGGTEAFF. The DNA for the CDR3 is TGTGCCACCAGCAGAGCTGGGGGAACTGAAGCTTTCTTT. Supplemented by reference TRBV15 and TRBJ1-1, the full variable domain reads DAMVIQNPRYQVTQFGKPVTLSCSQTLNHNVMYWYQQKSSQAPKLLFHYYDKDFNNEADTPDNFQSRRPNTSFCFLDIRSPGLGDTAMYLCATSRAGGTEAFFGQGTRLTVV.